The table lists the clone carrying this TCR beta chain with a count of one. This sample is drawn from a study of blood T cell repertoires in COVID-19. Study at large: Acute and convalescent COVID-19 specimens originated in the United States, Italy and Spain.

Assay: immunoSEQ multiplex PCR; the TCRdb copy retains only in-frame clones and omits some. Of under 200,000 clones listed, 90% are singletons. Germline V gives CDR1 LGHDT, CDR2 YNNKEL (reference sequence). The V segment lost 4 bases and the J segment 7 bases; nucleotides outside the gene matches: 17. The CDR3 runs 18 residues. The V gene is TRBV3-1 (or the pseudogene TRBV3-2), the J gene TRBJ1-2, with 11 bases that match TRBD1. The sample taken for sequencing was peripheral blood. This sequence originates from a man aged 45-65 years with acute or convalescent COVID-19. The CDR3 region is CASSPQGLSGQGVGGYTF. In DNA form, the CDR3 reads TGTGCCAGCAGCCCCCAGGGTCTTTCGGGACAGGGGGTTGGTGGCTACACCTTC.